This is a list of T cell receptor beta chains from one sample in a study of T cell repertoires in cytomegalovirus infection. TCRdb re-called the reads with MiXCR, one entry per CDR3 protein. The data show about 320,000 distinct CDR3 sequences, 9.5% seen once. The sample comprised PBMCs. The receptors stem from a human donor in good health (CMV status not recorded). Some clones in this sample may be carry-over from other donors' samples. CDR3s include the opening cysteine and the closing phenylalanine or tryptophan. D genes are given only for firm matches. Expanded clones get a size class; other rows say once, few or many, or leave the size out.

CDR3aa: CASSQDLRWIKRSYNEQFF
CDR3nt: TGTGCCAGCAGCCAAGATCTCAGGTGGATCAAACGCTCCTACAATGAGCAGTTCTTC
abundance: few
v_gene: TRBV3-1
d_gene: .
j_gene: TRBJ2-1

CDR3aa: CASRITQGASGNTIYF
CDR3nt: TGTGCCAGCAGAATTACGCAGGGGGCTTCTGGAAACACCATATATTTT
abundance: .
v_gene: TRBV6-6
d_gene: TRBD1
j_gene: TRBJ1-3

CDR3aa: CASSLRPASYEQYF
CDR3nt: TGTGCCAGCAGTTTACGTCCGGCCTCCTACGAGCAGTACTTC
abundance: .
v_gene: TRBV12-3/TRBV12-4
d_gene: .
j_gene: TRBJ2-7

CDR3aa: CAARENTEAFF
CDR3nt: TGTGCCGCCAGGGAGAACACTGAAGCTTTCTTT
abundance: .
v_gene: TRBV10-3
d_gene: .
j_gene: TRBJ1-1

CDR3aa: CASSLELDSYNEQFF
CDR3nt: TGCGCCAGCAGCTTAGAACTAGACTCCTACAATGAGCAGTTCTTC
abundance: few
v_gene: TRBV5-1
d_gene: .
j_gene: TRBJ2-1

CDR3aa: CASSFGRSKHNEQFF
CDR3nt: TGTGCCAGCAGCTTCGGCAGATCCAAACACAATGAGCAGTTCTTC
abundance: .
v_gene: TRBV7-8
d_gene: .
j_gene: TRBJ2-1

CDR3aa: CAWAGTSNTGELFF
CDR3nt: TGTGCCTGGGCCGGGACATCGAACACCGGGGAGCTGTTTTTT
abundance: few
v_gene: TRBV30
d_gene: .
j_gene: TRBJ2-2

CDR3aa: CASSQGLSGANVLTF
CDR3nt: TGCGCCAGCAGCCAAGGTCTCTCTGGGGCCAACGTCCTGACTTTC
abundance: many
v_gene: TRBV4-3
d_gene: .
j_gene: TRBJ2-6

CDR3aa: CASSLSKVPNTEAFF
CDR3nt: TGTGCCAGCAGCTTAAGTAAGGTCCCGAACACTGAAGCTTTCTTT
abundance: .
v_gene: TRBV7-6
d_gene: .
j_gene: TRBJ1-1

CDR3aa: CASNPLGSSYEQYF
CDR3nt: TGTGCCAGCAACCCTCTAGGCTCCAGCTACGAGCAGTACTTC
abundance: many
v_gene: TRBV7-2
d_gene: .
j_gene: TRBJ2-7

CDR3aa: CASSYGQGRSIAFF
CDR3nt: TGTGCCAGCAGCTACGGACAGGGCCGTAGTATAGCTTTCTTT
abundance: many
v_gene: TRBV12-3/TRBV12-4
d_gene: TRBD1
j_gene: TRBJ1-1

CDR3aa: CASSPDRSRNQPQHF
CDR3nt: TGTGCCAGCAGCCCGGACAGGAGCCGCAATCAGCCCCAGCATTTT
abundance: many
v_gene: TRBV12-3/TRBV12-4
d_gene: TRBD1
j_gene: TRBJ1-5

CDR3aa: CATRRGIGEQYF
CDR3nt: TGTGCCACCAGGAGGGGGATAGGCGAGCAGTACTTC
abundance: .
v_gene: TRBV24-1
d_gene: .
j_gene: TRBJ2-7

CDR3aa: CASTLSSGVNTDTQYF
CDR3nt: TGTGCCAGCACCTTAAGTAGCGGAGTTAACACAGATACGCAGTATTTT
abundance: many
v_gene: TRBV7-2
d_gene: .
j_gene: TRBJ2-3

CDR3aa: CASSFSLSSKETQYF
CDR3nt: TGTGCCAGCAGCTTTAGCCTGAGTTCAAAGGAGACCCAGTACTTC
abundance: many
v_gene: TRBV7-2
d_gene: .
j_gene: TRBJ2-5

CDR3aa: CATSRAKEGDTQYF
CDR3nt: TGTGCCACCAGCAGAGCCAAGGAGGGTGATACGCAGTATTTT
abundance: once
v_gene: TRBV15
d_gene: .
j_gene: TRBJ2-3

CDR3aa: CASRLFGLTDTEAFF
CDR3nt: TGTGCCAGCAGACTATTCGGGCTAACCGACACTGAAGCTTTCTTT
abundance: .
v_gene: TRBV27
d_gene: .
j_gene: TRBJ1-1

CDR3aa: CASSFRSGGATFNEQFF
CDR3nt: TGTGCCAGCAGTTTCCGGAGCGGGGGGGCTACTTTCAATGAGCAGTTCTTC
abundance: many
v_gene: TRBV27
d_gene: TRBD2
j_gene: TRBJ2-1

CDR3aa: CSAKDYRWETQYF
CDR3nt: TGCAGTGCTAAGGACTACCGGTGGGAGACCCAGTACTTC
abundance: .
v_gene: TRBV20-1
d_gene: .
j_gene: TRBJ2-5

CDR3aa: CASSIRDRVNTEAFF
CDR3nt: TGTGCCAGTAGTATTAGGGACAGGGTGAACACTGAAGCTTTCTTT
abundance: .
v_gene: TRBV19
d_gene: TRBD1
j_gene: TRBJ1-1

CDR3aa: CATSDFRPRGIEQYF
CDR3nt: TGTGCCACCAGTGATTTTCGGCCGCGGGGGATCGAGCAGTACTTC
abundance: many
v_gene: TRBV24-1
d_gene: TRBD2
j_gene: TRBJ2-7

CDR3aa: CASSSPAGGHTEAFF
CDR3nt: TGTGCCAGCAGTTCCCCAGCAGGGGGCCACACTGAAGCTTTCTTT
abundance: .
v_gene: TRBV28
d_gene: TRBD1
j_gene: TRBJ1-1

CDR3aa: CASRSAGTGIETQYF
CDR3nt: TGTGCCAGCAGAAGCGCCGGGACAGGGATAGAGACCCAGTACTTC
abundance: many
v_gene: TRBV2
d_gene: TRBD1
j_gene: TRBJ2-5

CDR3aa: CASSLDQLPNSPLHF
CDR3nt: TGTGCCAGCAGCTTAGATCAGCTACCTAATTCACCCCTCCACTTT
abundance: few
v_gene: TRBV7-9
d_gene: .
j_gene: TRBJ1-6

CDR3aa: CASASGLMNTEAFF
CDR3nt: TGTGCCAGCGCCTCCGGACTCATGAACACTGAAGCTTTCTTT
abundance: once
v_gene: TRBV27
d_gene: .
j_gene: TRBJ1-1

CDR3aa: CASSSPPQYEQYF
CDR3nt: TGTGCCAGCAGCTCCCCCCCCCAGTACGAGCAGTACTTC
abundance: few
v_gene: TRBV11-2
d_gene: .
j_gene: TRBJ2-7

CDR3aa: CASSTGQGNGYTF
CDR3nt: TGTGCCAGCAGCACCGGACAGGGCAATGGCTACACCTTC
abundance: many
v_gene: TRBV7-6
d_gene: TRBD1
j_gene: TRBJ1-2

CDR3aa: CSASTSGWYSNQPQHF
CDR3nt: TGCAGTGCTAGTACATCCGGCTGGTATAGCAATCAGCCCCAGCATTTT
abundance: many
v_gene: TRBV20-1
d_gene: .
j_gene: TRBJ1-5

CDR3aa: CASSLAGIMDEQFF
CDR3nt: TGTGCCAGCAGCTTAGCTGGAATAATGGATGAGCAGTTCTTC
abundance: many
v_gene: TRBV7-2
d_gene: .
j_gene: TRBJ2-1